These T cell receptor beta chains were read from a single sample in a study of identical twins. TCRdb fed the 5' RACE reads into MiXCR, producing one record per CDR3 protein. The sample records roughly 260,000 distinct CDR3 sequences, more than 12% being singletons. Sequencing was carried out using memory (CD45RO+) T cells sorted from blood. The receptors come from a woman aged 18-35 years in good health. CDR3s include the opening cysteine and the closing phenylalanine or tryptophan. D genes are given only for firm matches. Not every row has a clone size; where given, it reads once, few, many or a size class.

CDR3aa: CASSSAGGTDTQYF
CDR3nt: TGTGCCAGCAGCTCCGCCGGGGGCACAGATACGCAGTATTTT
j_gene: TRBJ2-3
len: 14
d_gene: NA
v_gene: TRBV3-1
abundance: NA

CDR3aa: CASSLGSGNTEAFF
CDR3nt: TGTGCCAGCAGTTTAGGCTCGGGGAACACTGAAGCTTTCTTT
j_gene: TRBJ1-1
len: 14
d_gene: NA
v_gene: TRBV12-3/TRBV12-4
abundance: NA

CDR3aa: CSARNWAGNEQYF
CDR3nt: TGCAGTGCTAGGAATTGGGCGGGGAACGAGCAGTACTTC
j_gene: TRBJ2-7
len: 13
d_gene: NA
v_gene: TRBV20-1
abundance: NA

CDR3aa: CASRKRLAGRETQYF
CDR3nt: TGTGCCAGCAGAAAAAGACTAGCGGGGAGGGAGACCCAGTACTTC
j_gene: TRBJ2-5
len: 15
d_gene: TRBD2
v_gene: TRBV6-1
abundance: few

CDR3aa: CASSSIGPLDLANYGYTF
CDR3nt: TGCGCCAGCAGCTCAATAGGACCGCTGGACTTAGCTAACTATGGCTACACCTTC
j_gene: TRBJ1-2
len: 18
d_gene: NA
v_gene: TRBV5-1
abundance: NA

CDR3aa: CASSQQLYEQYF
CDR3nt: TGTGCCAGCAGCCAACAGCTATACGAGCAGTACTTC
j_gene: TRBJ2-7
len: 12
d_gene: NA
v_gene: TRBV14
abundance: NA

CDR3aa: CASRSLAGALSYEQYF
CDR3nt: TGTGCCAGCAGATCTCTAGCGGGAGCCCTCTCCTACGAGCAGTACTTC
j_gene: TRBJ2-7
len: 16
d_gene: TRBD2
v_gene: TRBV27
abundance: few

CDR3aa: CASRFSGGYTDTQYF
CDR3nt: TGTGCCAGCCGATTCTCGGGGGGTTACACAGATACGCAGTATTTT
j_gene: TRBJ2-3
len: 15
d_gene: TRBD2
v_gene: TRBV7-6
abundance: few

CDR3aa: CASSVRSDEQFF
CDR3nt: TGTGCCAGCAGTGTCCGATCGGATGAGCAGTTCTTC
j_gene: TRBJ2-1
len: 12
d_gene: NA
v_gene: TRBV25-1
abundance: NA

CDR3aa: CASSYSRTGHSPLHF
CDR3nt: TGTGCCAGCAGTTACTCGCGGACAGGGCATTCACCCCTCCACTTT
j_gene: TRBJ1-6
len: 15
d_gene: TRBD1
v_gene: TRBV6-2/TRBV6-3
abundance: NA

CDR3aa: CAISVYGGKETQYF
CDR3nt: TGTGCCATCAGTGTTTACGGGGGGAAAGAGACCCAGTACTTC
j_gene: TRBJ2-5
len: 14
d_gene: TRBD2
v_gene: TRBV10-3
abundance: NA

CDR3aa: CASSLRLAGGEQYF
CDR3nt: TGTGCCAGCAGCTTACGACTAGCGGGGGGCGAGCAGTACTTC
j_gene: TRBJ2-7
len: 14
d_gene: TRBD2
v_gene: TRBV7-2
abundance: few

CDR3aa: CATSRAAGGINEQFF
CDR3nt: TGTGCCACCAGCAGGGCCGCGGGGGGGATCAATGAGCAGTTCTTC
j_gene: TRBJ2-1
len: 15
d_gene: TRBD2
v_gene: TRBV15
abundance: NA

CDR3aa: CASRGVTGELFF
CDR3nt: TGTGCCAGCAGGGGCGTCACCGGGGAGCTGTTTTTT
j_gene: TRBJ2-2
len: 12
d_gene: NA
v_gene: TRBV27
abundance: many

CDR3aa: CASSYLGGSYNEQFF
CDR3nt: TGTGCCAGCAGTTACCTCGGCGGATCCTACAATGAGCAGTTCTTC
j_gene: TRBJ2-1
len: 15
d_gene: NA
v_gene: TRBV6-2/TRBV6-3
abundance: few

CDR3aa: CASSAAQGARTEAFF
CDR3nt: TGTGCCAGCAGTGCCGCACAGGGGGCGCGAACTGAAGCTTTCTTT
j_gene: TRBJ1-1
len: 15
d_gene: TRBD1
v_gene: TRBV28
abundance: few

CDR3aa: CATSDLREQYF
CDR3nt: TGTGCCACCAGTGATTTGCGCGAGCAGTACTTC
j_gene: TRBJ2-7
len: 11
d_gene: NA
v_gene: TRBV24-1
abundance: NA

CDR3aa: CAISDWDRAFEKLFF
CDR3nt: TGTGCCATCAGTGATTGGGACAGAGCCTTTGAAAAACTGTTTTTT
j_gene: TRBJ1-4
len: 15
d_gene: TRBD1
v_gene: TRBV10-3
abundance: NA

CDR3aa: CSATGQGYYEQYF
CDR3nt: TGCAGTGCCACGGGACAGGGGTACTACGAGCAGTACTTC
j_gene: TRBJ2-7
len: 13
d_gene: TRBD1
v_gene: TRBV20-1
abundance: NA

CDR3aa: CATTPGTGYTEAFF
CDR3nt: TGTGCCACCACCCCAGGGACGGGGTACACTGAAGCTTTCTTT
j_gene: TRBJ1-1
len: 14
d_gene: NA
v_gene: TRBV15
abundance: few

CDR3aa: CASSVRSSGLQETQYF
CDR3nt: TGTGCCAGCAGCGTAAGGTCTAGCGGGTTACAAGAGACCCAGTACTTC
j_gene: TRBJ2-5
len: 16
d_gene: TRBD2
v_gene: TRBV9
abundance: NA

CDR3aa: CASTSGGNNSPLHF
CDR3nt: TGTGCCAGCACCTCTGGGGGTAATAATTCACCCCTCCACTTT
j_gene: TRBJ1-6
len: 14
d_gene: NA
v_gene: TRBV7-8
abundance: NA

CDR3aa: CSAPGQGAGELFF
CDR3nt: TGCAGTGCTCCGGGACAGGGAGCCGGGGAGCTGTTTTTT
j_gene: TRBJ2-2
len: 13
d_gene: TRBD1
v_gene: TRBV20-1
abundance: many

CDR3aa: CASSVATTDTQYF
CDR3nt: TGTGCCAGCAGCGTAGCTACGACAGATACGCAGTATTTT
j_gene: TRBJ2-3
len: 13
d_gene: NA
v_gene: TRBV9
abundance: few

CDR3aa: CASSAGGRASRCASYEQYF
CDR3nt: TGTGCCAGCAGCGCCGGCGGGAGGGCTAGCCGCTGTGCTAGCTACGAGCAGTACTTC
j_gene: TRBJ2-7
len: 19
d_gene: NA
v_gene: TRBV21-1
abundance: NA

CDR3aa: CASSLEMAVYYYNEQFF
CDR3nt: TGTGCCAGCAGCTTAGAGATGGCTGTATACTATTACAATGAGCAGTTCTTC
j_gene: TRBJ2-1
len: 17
d_gene: NA
v_gene: TRBV11-2
abundance: NA

CDR3aa: CASIGEAYEQYF
CDR3nt: TGTGCCAGCATAGGTGAAGCCTACGAGCAGTACTTC
j_gene: TRBJ2-7
len: 12
d_gene: NA
v_gene: TRBV6-5
abundance: NA

CDR3aa: CAVGGMVTSEQFF
CDR3nt: TGTGCCGTCGGGGGGATGGTTACAAGTGAGCAGTTCTTC
j_gene: TRBJ2-1
len: 13
d_gene: TRBD2
v_gene: TRBV24-1
abundance: many

CDR3aa: CASKQQGMAFF
CDR3nt: TGTGCCAGCAAACAACAGGGAATGGCTTTCTTT
j_gene: TRBJ1-1
len: 11
d_gene: NA
v_gene: TRBV6-5
abundance: NA

CDR3aa: CASSGYKAGIQYF
CDR3nt: TGTGCCAGCAGTGGCTATAAGGCGGGCATTCAGTACTTC
j_gene: TRBJ2-4
len: 13
d_gene: NA
v_gene: TRBV11-2
abundance: many